Below, 18 T cell receptor beta chains from the same sample are listed, as sequenced in a study of cytomegalovirus exposure and HLA in healthy donors. In the PCR, 60 Vbeta and 13 Jbeta primers were used. This table comes from immunoSEQ multiplex PCR, and its TCRdb copy is limited to in-frame clones, with some not included. The sample includes hundreds of thousands of clones, over 65% of them seen just once. The sample consisted of PBMCs. The receptors were sampled from a woman aged 60 to 75 in good health and CMV-seropositive.

V is TRBV19 and J is TRBJ1-2; 7 bases agree with TRBD1. Trimming took 1 base from V and 6 from J; bases not matched to a gene: 5. CDR1 and CDR2 (germline): LNHDA, SQIVND (reference sequence). There are 14 residues in the CDR3. The CDR3 is CASSIGGTGDGYTF. In DNA form, the CDR3 reads TGTGCCAGTAGTATAGGGGGCACAGGGGATGGCTACACCTTC.

V is TRBV28 and J is TRBJ2-7; the D gene is possibly TRBD2 (6 bases). Trimming pared 5 bases from V and 5 bases from J, leaving 13 bases between. This CDR3 is 13 amino acids long. The germline V gene has CDR1 MDHEN and CDR2 SYDVKM. CDR3 in DNA: TGTGCCAGCAGTCCCTCGACTAGACACGAGCAGTACTTC. Translation gives CASSPSTRHEQYF.

The gene calls are TRBV27 and TRBJ2-7; possibly TRBD2 for D (6 bases). The germline CDR1 and CDR2 sequences are MNHEY and SMNVEV (reference sequence). The germline V and J ends were trimmed by 3 bases and 4 bases, with 13 bases remaining between them. CDR3 size: 14 residues. The DNA of the CDR3 is TGTGCCAGCAGTTTCTGGGGGGAAAGGTACGAGCAGTACTTC. Translation: CASSFWGERYEQYF.

This chain connects TRBV7-7 to TRBJ2-1; 9 positions match TRBD2. The CDR3 is made up of 14 amino acids. CDR1 is SSHAT, CDR2 FNYEAQ, per germline (reference sequence). With 5 bases clipped from V and 4 bases from J, the junction kept 3 bases outside the gene matches. Here the CDR3 reads CASSLSGGYNEQFF. CDR3 nucleotide sequence: TGTGCCAGCAGCCTTAGCGGGGGATACAATGAGCAGTTCTTC.

The genes are TRBV5-5 and TRBJ1-2; no definite D call. The germline CDR1 and CDR2 sequences are SGHKS and YYEKEE (reference sequence). The CDR3 is made up of 13 amino acids. The V end was cut by 4 bases, the J end by 9 bases, with 16 bases between. The CDR3: CASSPWSPRSYTF. CDR3 coding DNA: TGTGCCAGCAGCCCGTGGAGTCCTCGCAGCTACACCTTC.

The chain is built from TRBV6-5 and TRBJ1-3; TRBD1 is a possible D gene (5 bases). The V gene's germline CDR1 is MNHEY and CDR2 SVGAGI. CDR3 length equals 14 residues. V was shortened by 6 bases and J by 3 bases, with 12 bases between the two germline ends. The CDR3 spells CASSQGVRGNTIYF. The CDR3 nucleotides read TGTGCCAGCAGCCAAGGGGTGCGTGGAAACACCATATATTTT.

This chain joins TRBV14 and TRBJ2-5; TRBD2 matches 14 bases. Germline V gene lookup returns CDR1 SGHDN and CDR2 FVKESK. The CDR3 covers 15 residues. Unmatched junction bases numbered 6, after V lost 1 base and J lost 11 bases. CDR3 nucleotide sequence: TGTGCCAGCAGCCAAGCGACTAGCGGGGGGGTTACGCAGTACTTC. This translates into CASSQATSGGVTQYF.

This chain links TRBV4-1 with TRBJ2-1; D perhaps matches TRBD2 (5 bases). The CDR3 is made up of 16 amino acids. Germline CDR1 MGHRA, CDR2 YSYEKL. V was cut by 1 base and J by 0 bases, with 10 bases left in between. CDR3 residues: CASSQVRGSSYNEQFF. CDR3 in DNA: TGCGCCAGCAGCCAAGTTCGAGGGAGCTCCTACAATGAGCAGTTCTTC.

The CDR3 reads CASSVPTSGGTGELFF. DNA for the CDR3: TGTGCCAGCAGTGTCCCAACTAGCGGGGGCACCGGGGAGCTGTTTTTT. The chain uses TRBV27 and TRBJ2-2; 11 bases match TRBD2. The length of the CDR3 is 16 residues. V shed 5 bases and J 4 bases; nucleotides not matched to a gene: 6. CDR1 is MNHEY, CDR2 SMNVEV, per germline (reference sequence).

V and J are TRBV6-5 and TRBJ1-1, with a weak D call TRBD1 (6 bases). The germline CDR1 and CDR2 sequences are MNHEY and SVGAGI. Trimming pared 6 bases from V and 4 bases from J, leaving 12 bases between. The CDR3 has 13 amino acids. The DNA for the CDR3 is TGTGCCAGCAGCAATCTCAGGGGCACTGAAGCTTTCTTT. Its translation: CASSNLRGTEAFF.

The gene calls are TRBV5-1 and TRBJ2-5; D is possibly TRBD2 (5 bases). V was trimmed by 4 bases and J by 1 base, leaving 14 bases between them. Germline CDR1 reads SGHRS; CDR2 reads YFSETQ. The CDR3 totals 15 residues. CDR3 nucleotide sequence: TGCGCCAGCAGCCCCCGGCTGGGGAGCCAAGAGACCCAGTACTTC. Protein sequence: CASSPRLGSQETQYF.

CDR3 in amino acids: CASSSQSGQMNGYTF. DNA of the CDR3: TGTGCCAGTAGTTCACAGTCGGGACAGATGAACGGCTACACCTTC. The chain combines TRBV19 with TRBJ1-2; 7 bases fit TRBD1. CDR3 length: 15 residues. Germline V lookup: CDR1 LNHDA, CDR2 SQIVND (reference sequence). The ends lost 5 bases at V and 8 bases at J; junction bases unmatched: 14. Variable domain in full (rest from reference TRBV19 and TRBJ1-2): DGGITQSPKYLFRKEGQNVTLSCEQNLNHDAMYWYRQDPGQGLRLIYYSQIVNDFQKGDIAEGYSVSREKKESFPLTVTSAQKNPTAFYLCASSSQSGQMNGYTFGSGTRLTVV.

The rearrangement links TRBV20-1 to TRBJ1-1, with D possibly being TRBD1 (5 bases). CDR3 length: 11 residues. Trimming took 5 bases from V and 4 from J, leaving 8 bases between them. Per germline, CDR1 DFQATT and CDR2 SNEGSKA (reference sequence). In nucleotides, the CDR3 is TGCAGTGCTGGACAACTCACTGAAGCTTTCTTT. Protein sequence: CSAGQLTEAFF.

This sequence joins TRBV5-1 and TRBJ1-4, with D possibly being TRBD1 (5 bases). Germline V gene sequence: CDR1 SGHRS, CDR2 YFSETQ. V was shortened by 7 bases and J by 3 bases, with 19 bases between the two germline ends. The CDR3 consists of 16 residues. CDR3 sequence reads: CASRLQGDGSNEKLFF. The DNA of the CDR3 is TGCGCCAGCCGGTTACAAGGGGATGGGTCTAATGAAAAACTGTTTTTT.

This clone was seen a few times. The rearrangement links TRBV18 to TRBJ1-1, with unresolved D. In germline, CDR1 is KGHSH, CDR2 LQKENI. The CDR3 has 15 residues. V lost 0 bases and J 5 bases, leaving 13 bases between the germline ends. The CDR3 is CASSPPFRGSTEAFF. The CDR3 bases are TGTGCCAGCTCACCACCATTTCGGGGAAGTACTGAAGCTTTCTTT.

CDR3 region: CSAKQGRDTEAFF. In DNA, the CDR3 is TGCAGCGCCAAGCAAGGGAGGGACACTGAAGCTTTCTTT. This chain joins TRBV29-1 and TRBJ1-1; D remains ambiguous. Germline CDR1 SQVTM, CDR2 ANQGSEA. Trimming left V 7 bases short and J 3 bases short, with 15 bases between. This CDR3 comprises 13 residues.

The chain carries TRBV21-1 and TRBJ2-5; the table's D call, TRBD2, was not checked against the DNA. TRBV21-1 is given as a pseudogene. This CDR3 has 15 residues. CDR3 protein: CASSKEELAGETQYF. The CDR3 DNA sequence: TGTGCCAGCAGCAAAGAGGAATTGGCCGGGGAGACCCAGTACTTC.

This rearrangement joins TRBV6-1 to TRBJ2-3; 14 bases agree with TRBD2. The ends lost 7 bases at V and 6 bases at J; junction bases unmatched: 6. The CDR3 consists of 15 residues. Per the germline V gene, CDR1 is MNHNS and CDR2 is SASEGT. CDR3 residues: CASTQTSGGADTQYF. The CDR3 DNA reads as TGTGCCAGCACTCAGACTAGCGGGGGGGCGGATACGCAGTATTTT.